The 15 T cell receptor beta chains given below trace back to one sample, sequenced in a study of response to subunit inactivated influenza vaccine. TCRdb re-called the RT-PCR reads through MiXCR, storing one row per CDR3 protein. This table holds under 800,000 distinct CDR3 sequences, roughly 13% found once. The sample here was PBMCs from blood, taken approximately 15 days before vaccination. The receptor source for this set is a man aged 50 to 60 who received an inactivated influenza vaccine.

This clonotype was recorded a few times. This sequence joins TRBV4-1 and TRBJ2-7; 7 nucleotides align to TRBD1. Germline V lookup: CDR1 MGHRA, CDR2 YSYEKL. V shed 4 bases, J shed 4 bases, and the junction held 13 bases outside the gene matches. The CDR3 spans 16 residues. The DNA of the CDR3 is TGCGCCAGCAGCCCCTCCCCCGGGACAGCCCTATACGAGCAGTACTTC. It specifies CASSPSPGTALYEQYF.

V and J are TRBV12-3 or TRBV12-4 and TRBJ2-2; 8 positions agree with TRBD2. V lost 8 bases, J lost 1 base, and 6 bases stayed unmatched. The CDR3 extends over 15 amino acids. The CDR3 is CASGKRERNTGELFF. CDR3 nucleotide sequence: TGTGCCAGCGGAAAGCGGGAGAGGAACACCGGGGAGCTGTTTTTT.

The sample holds a few counts of this clonotype. The CDR3 DNA follows: TGTGCCAGCAGTGACGGGACTACAGGCACAGATACGCAGTATTTT. It codes for CASSDGTTGTDTQYF. V usage is TRBV6-4 and J usage is TRBJ2-3; 7 bases align to TRBD2. The CDR3 totals 15 residues. Trimming cost V 2 bases and J 1 base; bases outside gene matches: 3. Germline-derived CDR1 and CDR2 are MRHNA and SNTAGT.

This clonotype was detected many times. The chain is built from TRBV6-5 and TRBJ1-1, with 7 bases aligning to TRBD1. The CDR3 loop spans 14 amino acids. Germline loops: CDR1 MNHEY, CDR2 SVGAGI. V trimming: 2 bases; J trimming: 9 bases; junction bases outside the gene matches: 9. CDR3 protein: CASSYPGTEIQAFF. The CDR3 bases are TGTGCCAGCAGTTACCCCGGGACAGAAATACAAGCTTTCTTT.

This chain links TRBV20-1 with TRBJ2-7; TRBD1 agrees at 10 bases. CDR1 DFQATT and CDR2 SNEGSKA come from the germline V gene (reference sequence). J was trimmed by 5 bases and V by 6 bases; bases with no gene match: 7. This CDR3 comprises 13 residues. CDR3 nucleotide sequence: TGCAGTGCAGTTGACAGGGGGCCCGACGAGCAGTACTTC. Translating gives CSAVDRGPDEQYF.

In this sample, this clonotype turned up many times. The chain couples TRBV6-1 to TRBJ1-1, with unresolved D. Germline CDR1 is MNHNS and CDR2 is SASEGT. Trimming removed 5 bases from V and 7 bases from J, with 20 bases in between. This CDR3 contains 15 residues. The CDR3 reads CASSMLQSHRGEAFF. The DNA of the CDR3 is TGTGCCAGCAGTATGTTGCAATCCCATCGGGGTGAAGCTTTCTTT.

The rearrangement joins TRBV12-3 or TRBV12-4 to TRBJ1-2; 7 bases are a match to TRBD1. The V gene end was trimmed by 6 bases and the J gene end by 0 bases; junction bases not matched to a gene: 4. The CDR3 extends over 14 amino acids. The CDR3 reads CASRSTGTNYGYTF. The CDR3 region has the DNA TGTGCCAGCAGATCGACAGGGACTAACTATGGCTACACCTTC.

V gene TRBV10-3 combines with J gene TRBJ2-7; TRBD2 aligns across 7 bases. V dropped 4 bases and J dropped 0; count of bases not matched to a gene: 12. The CDR3 spans 17 residues. Germline CDR1 is ENHRY and CDR2 is SYGVKD. The CDR3 protein is CAISGSGVREFSYEQYF. The CDR3 DNA reads TGTGCCATCAGTGGGAGCGGGGTTCGGGAATTCTCCTACGAGCAGTACTTC.

The genes are TRBV20-1 and TRBJ2-5, with TRBD2 matching over 16 bases. Germline values: CDR1 DFQATT, CDR2 SNEGSKA (reference sequence). This CDR3 is built from 14 residues. After removal of 7 bases from V and 2 bases from J, the junction contained 1 base not matched to a gene. CDR3 coding DNA: TGCAGTGGGGGACTAGCGGGAGGGCAAGAGACCCAGTACTTC. It is translated as CSGGLAGGQETQYF.

This chain uses TRBV5-5 with TRBJ1-6; the match to TRBD1 covers 8 bases. Looked up from germline, CDR1 is SGHKS and CDR2 is YYEKEE (reference sequence). Unmatched junction bases numbered 5, after V lost 0 bases and J lost 9 bases. There are 15 residues in the CDR3. The CDR3 sequence is CASSLETGEFSPLHF. The CDR3 DNA reads TGTGCCAGCAGCTTGGAGACAGGGGAGTTTTCACCCCTCCACTTT.

The gene calls are TRBV4-2 and TRBJ2-1; tentatively, D is TRBD2 (5 bases). From germline, CDR1 is LGHNA and CDR2 YNFKEQ. V dropped 6 bases and J dropped 6 bases, with 15 bases sitting between them. This CDR3 has 14 amino acids. In DNA form, the CDR3 reads TGTGCCAGCAGTCCAAACCCCCGGGGCAATGAGCAGTTCTTC. Its protein is CASSPNPRGNEQFF.

This clonotype was picked up many times. V gene TRBV5-1 combines with J gene TRBJ1-6, with 7 bases aligning to TRBD1. This CDR3 comprises 15 residues. Germline V gene sequence: CDR1 SGHRS, CDR2 YFSETQ. Losses at the gene ends were 3 bases for V and 4 bases for J; bases not matched to a gene: 4. CDR3 region: CASSSAGQYNSPLHF. CDR3 bases: TGCGCCAGCAGCTCGGCGGGACAGTATAATTCACCCCTCCACTTT.

To note about this clonotype: Relative to the germline gene, one junction end is altered; a read error may explain this. The J gene is TRBJ1-3, the V gene TRBV7-7; 7 positions match TRBD1. The length of the CDR3 is 16 residues. Germline V lookup: CDR1 SSHAT, CDR2 FNYEAQ (reference sequence). The CDR3, as DNA: TGTGCTAGCAGCTTCCCGTTTGACAGGGAAGGAAACACCATATATTTT. Translation gives CASSFPFDREGNTIYF.

This clonotype was seen a few times. The chain employs TRBV6-1 and TRBJ2-7; 8 bases are shared with TRBD2. CDR3 length equals 15 residues. After removal of 7 bases from V and 0 bases from J, the junction contained 8 bases not matched to a gene. CDR1 and CDR2 from the germline V gene are MNHNS and SASEGT. The CDR3 reads CASTPGLGSSYEQYF. The CDR3 DNA sequence: TGTGCCAGCACCCCGGGACTAGGAAGCTCCTACGAGCAGTACTTC.

This clonotype was seen a few times. This chain uses TRBV9 with TRBJ2-2, with TRBD1 matching over 10 bases. The CDR3 has 15 amino acids. The germline CDR1 and CDR2 sequences are SGDLS and YYNGEE. The V segment lost 4 bases and the J segment 6 bases; nucleotides outside the gene matches: 6. DNA for the CDR3: TGTGCCAGCAGCCCAGGACAGGGGGGGGCCGGGGAGCTGTTTTTT. Its protein product is CASSPGQGGAGELFF. Drawing the rest from reference TRBV9 and TRBJ2-2, the complete variable domain is DSGVTQTPKHLITATGQRVTLRCSPRSGDLSVYWYQQSLDQGLQFLIQYYNGEERAKGNILERFSAQQFPDLHSELNLSSLELGDSALYFCASSPGQGGAGELFFGEGSRLTVL.